Below, one TCR beta chain is given with its context. The data stem from a study of blood T cell repertoires in COVID-19. Study context: The United States, Italy and Spain provided the acute and convalescent COVID-19 samples. Nucleic acid was either cDNA or gDNA, and it came from T cells, B-cell-depleted T cells, or PBMCs.

This CDR3 region has 14 residues. With V trimmed by 8 bases and J by 6 bases, 12 bases remained unmatched. CDR1 and CDR2 from the germline V gene are LNHDA and SQIVND (reference sequence). Authors' processing steps: Estimation of nucleated cell counts was performed using reference gene primer amplification. The data were produced by immunoSEQ multiplex PCR, yet TCRdb's version contains in-frame clones alone and is incomplete. For V, J and clone size, that table is used; D and trimming come from the DNA. The profile shows 25,000 to 35,000 clones, 85% of them singletons. Sequencing was carried out using peripheral blood. The sequence was collected from an elderly man with active COVID-19. The chain carries TRBV19 and TRBJ1-2; 7 bases map to TRBD1. This CDR3 is CASSDQGVWDGYTF. Written as DNA, the CDR3 is TGTGCCAGTTCCGATCAGGGGGTTTGGGATGGCTACACCTTC.